A selection of T cell receptor beta chains follows, all from one sample in a study of identical twins. TCRdb processed the 5' RACE reads anew with MiXCR; each CDR3 protein has one entry. The repertoire consists of 280,000 or so distinct CDR3 sequences, with 8% to 9% occurring once and the leading ten covering about 2.1%. This sample was shared with a second study, whose subject was yellow fever vaccine responses in identical twins.

The sample was memory (CD45RO+) T cells sorted from blood. These receptors were taken from a woman aged 18-29 years in good health. The CDR3 runs from the conserved cysteine through the conserved F or W. D genes are given only for firm matches. Expanded clones get a size class; other rows say once, few or many, or leave the size out.

j_gene: TRBJ1-2
d_gene: TRBD1
v_gene: TRBV6-1
abundance: NA
CDR3aa: CASRSAGTGVGYTF
CDR3nt: TGTGCCAGCAGGAGCGCCGGGACAGGGGTTGGCTACACCTTC

j_gene: TRBJ2-3
d_gene: TRBD2
v_gene: TRBV10-3
abundance: NA
CDR3aa: CAITSGRNTDTQYF
CDR3nt: TGTGCCATCACCAGCGGGAGGAACACAGATACGCAGTATTTT

j_gene: TRBJ1-5
d_gene: NA
v_gene: TRBV19
abundance: NA
CDR3aa: CASNRQASNQPQHF
CDR3nt: TGTGCCAGTAACAGACAAGCTAGCAATCAGCCCCAGCATTTT

j_gene: TRBJ2-6
d_gene: NA
v_gene: TRBV18
abundance: many
CDR3aa: CASSPPRQANSGANVLTF
CDR3nt: TGTGCCAGCTCACCACCGCGACAGGCTAACTCTGGGGCCAACGTCCTGACTTTC

j_gene: TRBJ1-5
d_gene: TRBD1
v_gene: TRBV20-1
abundance: NA
CDR3aa: CSAEEPGQPNQPQHF
CDR3nt: TGCAGTGCGGAAGAGCCGGGACAGCCTAATCAGCCCCAGCATTTT

j_gene: TRBJ1-2
d_gene: NA
v_gene: TRBV12-3/TRBV12-4
abundance: many
CDR3aa: CASSLSRLSGYGYTF
CDR3nt: TGTGCCAGCAGTTTAAGCCGATTGAGTGGCTATGGCTACACCTTC

j_gene: TRBJ2-1
d_gene: NA
v_gene: TRBV6-2/TRBV6-3
abundance: few
CDR3aa: CASSLRDTQYNEQFF
CDR3nt: TGTGCCAGCAGCCTCCGGGACACACAGTACAATGAGCAGTTCTTC

j_gene: TRBJ2-2
d_gene: TRBD2
v_gene: TRBV24-1
abundance: few
CDR3aa: CATNSGANTGELFF
CDR3nt: TGTGCCACCAATAGCGGGGCGAACACCGGGGAGCTGTTTTTT

j_gene: TRBJ2-1
d_gene: NA
v_gene: TRBV6-1
abundance: many
CDR3aa: CASSVESYNEQFF
CDR3nt: TGTGCCAGCAGTGTGGAGTCCTACAATGAGCAGTTCTTC

j_gene: TRBJ1-1
d_gene: TRBD1
v_gene: TRBV7-3
abundance: NA
CDR3aa: CASSPGGGEAFF
CDR3nt: TGTGCCAGCAGCCCAGGGGGCGGAGAGGCTTTCTTT

j_gene: TRBJ2-5
d_gene: TRBD2
v_gene: TRBV3-1
abundance: many
CDR3aa: CASSQGLARMETQYF
CDR3nt: TGTGCCAGCAGCCAGGGACTAGCGAGGATGGAGACCCAGTACTTC

j_gene: TRBJ2-1
d_gene: TRBD2
v_gene: TRBV11-2
abundance: many
CDR3aa: CASSSERGLAGGPRNEQFF
CDR3nt: TGTGCCAGCAGCTCCGAGAGAGGACTAGCGGGAGGGCCGCGGAATGAGCAGTTCTTC

j_gene: TRBJ2-2
d_gene: NA
v_gene: TRBV7-6
abundance: many
CDR3aa: CASSSTRNRVLNGELFF
CDR3nt: TGTGCCAGCAGCTCCACCCGCAACAGGGTACTTAACGGGGAGCTGTTTTTT

j_gene: TRBJ2-1
d_gene: TRBD1
v_gene: TRBV18
abundance: NA
CDR3aa: CASSRPGTAFREQFF
CDR3nt: TGTGCCAGCTCACGTCCGGGGACAGCATTTCGGGAGCAGTTCTTC

j_gene: TRBJ2-1
d_gene: NA
v_gene: TRBV24-1
abundance: many
CDR3aa: CATSAKSGQIKDNEQFF
CDR3nt: TGTGCCACCAGCGCCAAGTCAGGGCAGATAAAGGACAATGAGCAGTTCTTC

j_gene: TRBJ1-4
d_gene: NA
v_gene: TRBV4-1
abundance: many
CDR3aa: CASSQNPPVATNEKLFF
CDR3nt: TGCGCCAGCAGCCAGAACCCCCCGGTGGCAACTAATGAAAAACTGTTTTTT

j_gene: TRBJ1-5
d_gene: TRBD1
v_gene: TRBV12-3/TRBV12-4
abundance: many
CDR3aa: CASRTGGGNQPQHF
CDR3nt: TGTGCCAGCAGGACAGGGGGTGGCAATCAGCCCCAGCATTTT

j_gene: TRBJ2-1
d_gene: TRBD2
v_gene: TRBV12-3/TRBV12-4
abundance: many
CDR3aa: CASTGTSASLRGNEQFF
CDR3nt: TGTGCCAGCACGGGGACTAGCGCCTCCCTCCGGGGCAATGAGCAGTTCTTC

j_gene: TRBJ1-2
d_gene: NA
v_gene: TRBV15
abundance: many
CDR3aa: CATSRDSSGYTF
CDR3nt: TGTGCCACCAGCAGAGATTCCAGTGGCTACACCTTC

j_gene: TRBJ2-4
d_gene: NA
v_gene: TRBV20-1
abundance: NA
CDR3aa: CSARAPGGYIQYF
CDR3nt: TGCAGTGCTAGAGCACCAGGGGGGTACATTCAGTACTTC

j_gene: TRBJ2-1
d_gene: NA
v_gene: TRBV20-1
abundance: NA
CDR3aa: CSARGVAAVNEQFF
CDR3nt: TGCAGTGCTAGAGGTGTAGCGGCTGTCAATGAGCAGTTCTTC

j_gene: TRBJ2-1
d_gene: TRBD2
v_gene: TRBV11-2
abundance: few
CDR3aa: CASSPRGSGGPFSYNEQFF
CDR3nt: TGTGCCAGCAGCCCCCGGGGTAGCGGGGGCCCCTTCTCCTACAATGAGCAGTTCTTC

j_gene: TRBJ1-4
d_gene: NA
v_gene: TRBV6-1
abundance: many
CDR3aa: CASSEGTDVEKLFF
CDR3nt: TGTGCCAGCAGTGAAGGGACAGACGTTGAAAAACTGTTTTTT

j_gene: TRBJ2-7
d_gene: TRBD1
v_gene: TRBV6-1
abundance: many
CDR3aa: CASSQGQGFYEQYF
CDR3nt: TGTGCCAGCAGCCAGGGACAGGGGTTCTACGAGCAGTACTTC

j_gene: TRBJ2-7
d_gene: NA
v_gene: TRBV2
abundance: many
CDR3aa: CASSEGARYEQYF
CDR3nt: TGTGCCAGCAGTGAGGGTGCGAGGTACGAGCAGTACTTC

j_gene: TRBJ1-2
d_gene: TRBD1
v_gene: TRBV7-9
abundance: NA
CDR3aa: CASSSGTENYGYTF
CDR3nt: TGTGCCAGCAGTTCCGGGACAGAGAACTATGGCTACACCTTC

j_gene: TRBJ2-2
d_gene: NA
v_gene: TRBV6-1
abundance: few
CDR3aa: CASSQTRAATGELFF
CDR3nt: TGTGCCAGCAGCCAGACTAGAGCGGCCACCGGGGAGCTGTTTTTT

j_gene: TRBJ1-5
d_gene: TRBD1
v_gene: TRBV6-1
abundance: NA
CDR3aa: CASFDRGRGQPQHF
CDR3nt: TGTGCCAGCTTTGACAGGGGGCGAGGACAGCCCCAGCATTTT

j_gene: TRBJ1-1
d_gene: NA
v_gene: TRBV10-3
abundance: NA
CDR3aa: CAISESTRSSKYEAFF
CDR3nt: TGTGCCATCAGTGAGTCGACTCGTTCATCCAAATATGAAGCTTTCTTT

j_gene: TRBJ1-2
d_gene: TRBD1
v_gene: TRBV12-3/TRBV12-4
abundance: NA
CDR3aa: CASSITTGEGYGYTF
CDR3nt: TGTGCCAGCAGCATTACTACAGGGGAAGGGTATGGCTACACCTTC

j_gene: TRBJ2-4
d_gene: NA
v_gene: TRBV7-2
abundance: NA
CDR3aa: CASSLVAARENIQYF
CDR3nt: TGTGCCAGCAGCTTAGTTGCGGCCAGGGAAAACATTCAGTACTTC

j_gene: TRBJ2-3
d_gene: TRBD2
v_gene: TRBV4-1
abundance: many
CDR3aa: CASSQDPPGLAGLLLSTDTQYF
CDR3nt: TGCGCCAGCAGCCAAGATCCGCCGGGACTAGCGGGACTTCTACTTAGCACAGATACGCAGTATTTT

j_gene: TRBJ1-6
d_gene: NA
v_gene: TRBV5-5
abundance: many
CDR3aa: CASSSRQSSYNSPLHF
CDR3nt: TGTGCCAGCAGCTCTCGACAGAGCTCCTATAATTCACCCCTCCACTTT

j_gene: TRBJ2-2
d_gene: TRBD1
v_gene: TRBV10-3
abundance: few
CDR3aa: CATMDRGSSTGELFF
CDR3nt: TGTGCCACTATGGACAGGGGAAGTTCCACCGGGGAGCTGTTTTTT

j_gene: TRBJ2-2
d_gene: NA
v_gene: TRBV20-1
abundance: NA
CDR3aa: CSAPPAGSNTGELFF
CDR3nt: TGCAGTGCTCCCCCCGCGGGCTCGAACACCGGGGAGCTGTTTTTT

j_gene: TRBJ1-4
d_gene: NA
v_gene: TRBV12-3/TRBV12-4
abundance: many
CDR3aa: CASSSGTRELFF
CDR3nt: TGTGCCAGCAGTTCTGGGACAAGGGAACTGTTTTTT

j_gene: TRBJ2-1
d_gene: NA
v_gene: TRBV3-1
abundance: few
CDR3aa: CASSIRVPSSYNEQFF
CDR3nt: TGTGCCAGCAGCATCAGGGTACCTAGCTCCTACAATGAGCAGTTCTTC

j_gene: TRBJ2-3
d_gene: NA
v_gene: TRBV23-1
abundance: NA
CDR3aa: CASRDGTDTQYF
CDR3nt: TGCGCCAGCAGGGACGGCACAGATACGCAGTATTTT

j_gene: TRBJ2-3
d_gene: NA
v_gene: TRBV7-9
abundance: many
CDR3aa: CASSRDTSTDTQYF
CDR3nt: TGTGCCAGCAGCAGGGACACGTCCACAGATACGCAGTATTTT

j_gene: TRBJ2-5
d_gene: NA
v_gene: TRBV5-1
abundance: few
CDR3aa: CASSLEASGWRKETQYF
CDR3nt: TGCGCCAGCAGCTTGGAAGCCTCGGGGTGGAGGAAAGAGACCCAGTACTTC

j_gene: TRBJ1-4
d_gene: TRBD1
v_gene: TRBV28
abundance: few
CDR3aa: CASSLTGVGVTSRKLF
CDR3nt: TGTGCCAGCAGTTTAACAGGGGTTGGGGTGACGTCTAGGAAACTTTTT

j_gene: TRBJ1-6
d_gene: TRBD1
v_gene: TRBV7-2
abundance: many
CDR3aa: CASSNPDRGLNSPLHF
CDR3nt: TGTGCCAGCAGCAACCCGGACAGGGGGCTGAATTCACCCCTCCACTTT

j_gene: TRBJ2-4
d_gene: NA
v_gene: TRBV2
abundance: NA
CDR3aa: CASHPNGSKNIQYF
CDR3nt: TGTGCCAGCCACCCGAACGGAAGCAAAAACATTCAGTACTTC

j_gene: TRBJ2-1
d_gene: NA
v_gene: TRBV6-5
abundance: NA
CDR3aa: CASSYSISWRDNEQFF
CDR3nt: TGTGCCAGCAGTTACTCCATCTCGTGGCGGGACAATGAGCAGTTCTTC

j_gene: TRBJ1-1
d_gene: NA
v_gene: TRBV6-1
abundance: many
CDR3aa: CASRTGVWTEAFF
CDR3nt: TGTGCCAGCAGGACCGGGGTTTGGACTGAAGCTTTCTTT

j_gene: TRBJ1-2
d_gene: NA
v_gene: TRBV20-1
abundance: many
CDR3aa: CSARVEGVGYTF
CDR3nt: TGCAGTGCTAGAGTCGAGGGAGTTGGCTACACCTTC

j_gene: TRBJ2-2
d_gene: NA
v_gene: TRBV9
abundance: many
CDR3aa: CASSGPVTNTGELFF
CDR3nt: TGTGCCAGCAGCGGCCCCGTAACGAACACCGGGGAGCTGTTTTTT

j_gene: TRBJ1-4
d_gene: NA
v_gene: TRBV3-1
abundance: NA
CDR3aa: CASSQGGGGVEKLFF
CDR3nt: TGTGCCAGCAGCCAAGGAGGAGGGGGAGTTGAAAAACTGTTTTTT

j_gene: TRBJ2-7
d_gene: TRBD1
v_gene: TRBV5-1
abundance: many
CDR3aa: CASRLGTGGSEQYF
CDR3nt: TGCGCCAGCAGACTGGGGACAGGGGGCTCCGAGCAGTACTTC

j_gene: TRBJ2-3
d_gene: NA
v_gene: TRBV6-1
abundance: NA
CDR3aa: CASSEQPRTSKDTQYF
CDR3nt: TGTGCCAGCAGTGAACAGCCCCGGACTTCAAAAGATACGCAGTATTTT

j_gene: TRBJ2-1
d_gene: NA
v_gene: TRBV11-2
abundance: many
CDR3aa: CASSITSYNEQFF
CDR3nt: TGTGCCAGCAGCATAACATCATACAATGAGCAGTTCTTC

j_gene: TRBJ2-1
d_gene: TRBD2
v_gene: TRBV5-1
abundance: many
CDR3aa: CASMRTSGRTTYYSYNEQFF
CDR3nt: TGCGCCAGCATGAGGACTAGCGGGAGGACCACCTATTACTCCTACAATGAGCAGTTCTTC